These 21 T cell receptor beta chains share one sample of origin, sequenced in a study of siplizumab effects on memory and regulatory T cells. Only in-frame clones appear in the TCRdb table, and some are missing; sequencing was by immunoSEQ multiplex PCR. The sample records some 53,000 clones, approximately 97% being singletons. Sequencing was performed on naive CD4+ T cells sorted from blood. These receptors all stem from a human donor in good health.

This chain connects TRBV7-6 to TRBJ1-4, with TRBD1 matching 7 bases. CDR1 is SGHVS and CDR2 is FNYEAQ in the germline V gene. V was pared by 4 bases and J by 6 bases, with 8 bases of the junction left unmatched. The CDR3 spans 15 residues. CDR3 sequence: CASSSDRVGHEKLFF. CDR3 nucleotide sequence: TGTGCCAGCAGCTCCGACAGGGTCGGGCATGAAAAACTGTTTTTT.

This chain uses TRBV11-3 with TRBJ1-4; the D is unclear. Trimming took off 1 base at V and 6 bases at J, with 6 bases between the two ends. Germline CDR1 SGHNT, CDR2 YENEEA. The CDR3 has 13 amino acids. The CDR3 sequence is CASSLGRYEKLFF. The CDR3 DNA follows: TGTGCCAGCAGCTTAGGCCGATATGAAAAACTGTTTTTT.

The genes are TRBV15 and TRBJ2-5; the D is unclear. Trimming removed 1 base at V and 4 bases at J, with 7 bases between. Germline CDR1 LNHNV, CDR2 YYDKDF (reference sequence). The CDR3 has 13 amino acids. CDR3 nucleotide sequence: TGTGCCACCAGCAGAGCGGAGACAGAGACCCAGTACTTC. Residues: CATSRAETETQYF.

The chain couples TRBV29-1 to TRBJ2-1; D may be TRBD2 (5 bases). This CDR3 comprises 14 residues. V shed 7 bases and J shed 4 bases, with 17 bases lying between them. CDR1 SQVTM and CDR2 ANQGSEA come from the germline V gene. In DNA, the CDR3 is TGCAGCGGCGGACTCCCCGGGATATACAATGAGCAGTTCTTC. Translating gives CSGGLPGIYNEQFF.

The chain employs TRBV9 and TRBJ2-2; D gene uncertain. The germline V gene has CDR1 SGDLS and CDR2 YYNGEE. The CDR3 is 16 amino acids. Trimming pared 0 bases from V and 0 bases from J, leaving 9 bases between. CDR3 sequence (DNA): TGTGCCAGCAGCGTAGCGGTTAATGCGAACACCGGGGAGCTGTTTTTT. Amino acid sequence: CASSVAVNANTGELFF.

This clone has a single count. The chain employs TRBV4-1 and TRBJ2-2, with 7 bases that match TRBD1. V dropped 3 bases and J dropped 7; count of bases not matched to a gene: 8. The CDR3 is 15 residues long. Germline-derived CDR1 and CDR2 are MGHRA and YSYEKL. The CDR3 loop is CASSQKGGQVGELFF. The DNA for the CDR3 is TGCGCCAGCAGCCAGAAAGGGGGCCAGGTCGGGGAGCTGTTTTTT.

V and J are TRBV7-8 and TRBJ1-3, with D unresolved. This CDR3 has 17 amino acids. Germline V gives CDR1 SGHVS, CDR2 FQNEAQ. Trimming removed 4 bases from V and 0 bases from J, with 16 bases in between. As DNA, the CDR3 is TGTGCCAGCAGCTATAAGGGCAATCAGTTCTCTGGAAACACCATATATTTT. Its protein is CASSYKGNQFSGNTIYF.

This chain links TRBV7-6 with TRBJ2-1, with D unresolved. Trimming took off 1 base at V and 4 bases at J, with 8 bases between the two ends. The CDR3 runs 14 residues. Germline V gene sequence: CDR1 SGHVS, CDR2 FNYEAQ. The CDR3 nucleotides read TGTGCCAGCAGCTTAGATTTGGTTTACAATGAGCAGTTCTTC. Amino acids: CASSLDLVYNEQFF.

CDR3 amino acids: CASSFSSGSGANVLTF. DNA of the CDR3: TGTGCCAGCAGCTTTTCTTCAGGGTCAGGGGCCAACGTCCTGACTTTC. The J gene is TRBJ2-6, the V gene TRBV7-3, with D perhaps TRBD1 (5 bases). V lost 3 bases, J lost 4 bases, and 13 bases lay in between. This CDR3 has 16 residues. In germline, CDR1 is SGHTA, CDR2 FQGTGA.

The rearrangement links TRBV11-2 to TRBJ1-1; D is ambiguous. Germline V gene sequence: CDR1 SGHAT, CDR2 FQNNGV. V lost 7 bases, J lost 6 bases, and 9 bases lay in between. This CDR3 is 11 amino acids long. This chain's CDR3 is CASTTWAEAFF. CDR3 nucleotides: TGTGCCAGCACAACATGGGCTGAAGCTTTCTTT.

This clone is a singleton in its sample. The genes are TRBV30 and TRBJ2-1, with 9 positions matching TRBD2. After removal of 2 bases from V and 15 bases from J, the junction contained 26 bases not matched to a gene. Germline CDR1 and CDR2: GTSNPN and SVGIG (reference sequence). This CDR3 is 18 amino acids long. The CDR3 DNA follows: TGTGCCTGGAGTACCGGTATCGGAGGGGCTAGGCTAGCGGGGCCCTGGTTCTTC. Its translation: CAWSTGIGGARLAGPWFF.

The chain is built from TRBV6-5 and TRBJ2-5; D is perhaps TRBD2 (6 bases). Germline assignment: CDR1 MNHEY and CDR2 SVGAGI. V was shortened by 1 base and J by 4 bases, with 16 bases between the two germline ends. The CDR3 extends over 16 amino acids. The CDR3 DNA reads TGTGCCAGCAGTTACTATAGCGGAGCTAGAAGAGAGACCCAGTACTTC. It yields the protein CASSYYSGARRETQYF.

The V call is TRBV30, the J call TRBJ2-1; 8 bases map to TRBD1. The junction had 6 bases not matched to a gene; V was cut back by 5 bases and J by 6 bases. The CDR3 extends over 13 amino acids. CDR1 GTSNPN and CDR2 SVGIG come from the germline V gene (reference sequence). The CDR3 coding sequence is TGTGCCTGGGGACAGGGTTCGTTCAATGAGCAGTTCTTC. Translating it yields CAWGQGSFNEQFF.

This chain connects TRBV1 to TRBJ2-4; TRBD2, the table's D call, lacks a check against the DNA. TRBV1 is a known pseudogene. There are 17 residues in the CDR3. The CDR3 bases are TGCACCAGCAGCCAGCAGCGGGCGATCCCAGCCAAAAACATTCAGTACTTC. This encodes CTSSQQRAIPAKNIQYF.

The V and J genes are TRBV2 and TRBJ1-3; D gene uncertain. V lost 1 base and J 0 bases, leaving 4 bases between the germline ends. Germline V lookup: CDR1 SNHLY, CDR2 FYNNEI. The CDR3 contains 14 residues. In DNA, the CDR3 is TGTGCCAGCAGTGAAGGAGGCTCTGGAAACACCATATATTTT. Translating it yields CASSEGGSGNTIYF.

V is TRBV30 and J is TRBJ2-5; D gene ambiguous. The CDR3 extends over 16 amino acids. Per the germline V gene, CDR1 is GTSNPN and CDR2 is SVGIG (reference sequence). Trimming took 0 bases from V and 5 from J, leaving 19 bases between them. The CDR3 DNA reads as TGTGCCTGGAGTGTACTGTTAACAGACCTTCATGAGACCCAGTACTTC. Its protein product is CAWSVLLTDLHETQYF.

The rearrangement joins TRBV5-4 to TRBJ2-7; D tentatively fits TRBD1 or TRBD2 (5 bases each). CDR3 length equals 15 residues. The ends were cut back, 3 bases at V and 2 bases at J, with 15 bases in the middle. Germline CDR1 reads SGHNT; CDR2 reads YYREEE (reference sequence). The CDR3 DNA follows: TGTGCCAGCAGCTCCGTGGGACCGCGACCCTACGAGCAGTACTTC. It is translated as CASSSVGPRPYEQYF. Together with reference TRBV5-4 and TRBJ2-7, the CDR3 gives the full variable domain: ETGVTQSPTHLIKTRGQQVTLRCSSQSGHNTVSWYQQALGQGPQFIFQYYREEENGRGNFPPRFSGLQFPNYSSELNVNALELDDSALYLCASSSVGPRPYEQYFGPGTRLTVT.

The rearrangement links TRBV7-3 to TRBJ2-2; D call uncertain. The CDR3 is 13 amino acids. V was clipped by 6 bases and J by 4 bases, with 9 bases between them. Germline CDR1 SGHTA, CDR2 FQGTGA. CDR3 in amino acids: CASRLSVTGELFF. The CDR3, as DNA: TGTGCCAGCAGGCTGTCGGTCACCGGGGAGCTGTTTTTT.

The J gene is TRBJ2-6, the V gene TRBV11-3, with 9 bases identical to TRBD2. V shed 5 bases, J shed 3 bases, and the junction held 8 bases outside the gene matches. The CDR3 is made up of 17 amino acids. Looked up from germline, CDR1 is SGHNT and CDR2 is YENEEA. The CDR3 loop reads CASSRIAGVFGANVLTF. In nucleotides, the CDR3 is TGTGCCAGCAGCCGAATAGCGGGAGTCTTTGGGGCCAACGTCCTGACTTTC.

The chain joins TRBV4-2 to TRBJ1-5; D may be TRBD1 (6 bases). Germline values: CDR1 LGHNA, CDR2 YNFKEQ. V was pared by 0 bases and J by 7 bases, with 13 bases between. The CDR3 sequence is 15 residues long. For the CDR3, the DNA is TGTGCCAGCAGCCAAGATGGGGGGGGCGGGCAGCCCCAGCATTTT. It specifies CASSQDGGGGQPQHF.

A single count supports this clone. J is TRBJ2-5 and V is TRBV10-3, with 11 bases identical to TRBD2. V shed 5 bases, J shed 0 bases, and the junction held 14 bases outside the gene matches. In germline, CDR1 is ENHRY, CDR2 SYGVKD. This CDR3 has 19 amino acids. In DNA, the CDR3 is TGTGCCATCAGTCTCAGTCCCCCTCGACTAGCGGGACACCAAGAGACCCAGTACTTC. As protein: CAISLSPPRLAGHQETQYF.